This T cell receptor beta chain was identified during a study of shared clonotypes between healthy human individuals. Only in-frame clones appear in the TCRdb table, and some are missing; sequencing was by immunoSEQ multiplex PCR. The table has more than 550,000 clones, 90% seen once. This clone was detected only once. The antigen is unknown. The CDR3 runs 13 residues. CDR1 and CDR2 from the germline V gene are SEHNR and FQNEAQ (reference sequence). The V end was cut by 8 bases, the J end by 4 bases, with 15 bases between. The study's findings and limits: It was the non-shared clonotypes that had lower generation probabilities than clonotypes shared by all four donors.

The TCR was taken from a man between 18 and 29 years old in good health. Some clones in this sample may be carry-over from other donors' samples. The chain uses TRBV7-9 and TRBJ2-7; D is perhaps TRBD1 (6 bases). The sample comprised memory CD8+ T cells from PBMCs. Subset in this sample: CD45RO+ cells pooled with CCR7-negative TemRA cells. This CDR3 is CASEGHSPYEQYF. DNA for the CDR3: TGTGCCAGCGAGGGACACTCTCCTTACGAGCAGTACTTC. Together with reference TRBV7-9 and TRBJ2-7, the CDR3 gives the full variable domain: DTGVSQNPRHKITKRGQNVTFRCDPISEHNRLYWYRQTLGQGPEFLTYFQNEAQLEKSRLLSDRFSAERPKGSFSTLEIQRTEQGDSAMYLCASEGHSPYEQYFGPGTRLTVT.